A selection of T cell receptor beta chains follows, all from one sample in a study of OX40 agonist ivuxolimab in advanced cancers. Some clones are missing from TCRdb's copy, which holds only in-frame ones; the method was immunoSEQ multiplex PCR. The sample lists about 83,000 clones; 80% to 90% were seen once. Sequences were derived from CD4+ or CD8+ T cells sorted from blood, sampled in a trial of the OX40 agonist ivuxolimab. These TCRs come from an adult with an advanced solid tumor such as melanoma, head and neck, liver or kidney cancer. Both conserved end residues are part of each CDR3. Each record gives: CDR3 length, D gene, J gene, V gene, clone size, CDR3 protein, CDR3 DNA. The D gene is left open where the match is weak. The listing skips clone size in some rows; elsewhere it reads once, few, many or a size class.

CDR3 length: 13
D gene: TRBD1
J gene: TRBJ2-7
V gene: TRBV11-2
clone size: -
CDR3 protein: CASSPGTVYEQYF
CDR3 DNA: TGTGCCAGCAGCCCCGGGACAGTCTACGAGCAGTACTTC

CDR3 length: 12
D gene: TRBD1
J gene: TRBJ2-5
V gene: TRBV30
clone size: -
CDR3 protein: CAFTFGQGSQYF
CDR3 DNA: TGTGCCTTCACGTTCGGACAGGGGAGCCAGTACTTC

CDR3 length: 15
D gene: -
J gene: TRBJ2-6
V gene: TRBV5-5
clone size: -
CDR3 protein: CASSSQSSGANVLTF
CDR3 DNA: TGTGCCAGCAGCTCACAATCTTCTGGGGCCAACGTCCTGACTTTC

CDR3 length: 14
D gene: -
J gene: TRBJ2-5
V gene: TRBV5-4
clone size: -
CDR3 protein: CASSLGVPPETQYF
CDR3 DNA: TGTGCCAGCAGCTTGGGGGTTCCTCCGGAGACCCAGTACTTC

CDR3 length: 11
D gene: -
J gene: TRBJ1-1
V gene: TRBV6-1
clone size: -
CDR3 protein: CASKQNTEAFF
CDR3 DNA: TGTGCCAGTAAACAGAACACTGAAGCTTTCTTT

CDR3 length: 16
D gene: -
J gene: TRBJ2-6
V gene: TRBV29-1
clone size: -
CDR3 protein: CSAARDTDSGANVLTF
CDR3 DNA: TGCAGCGCTGCCCGGGACACAGACTCTGGGGCCAACGTCCTGACTTTC

CDR3 length: 13
D gene: -
J gene: TRBJ2-7
V gene: TRBV30
clone size: -
CDR3 protein: CAWCRTENYEQYF
CDR3 DNA: TGTGCCTGGTGCAGGACAGAAAACTACGAGCAGTACTTC

CDR3 length: 13
D gene: -
J gene: TRBJ1-1
V gene: TRBV18
clone size: once
CDR3 protein: CASSPQGNTEAFF
CDR3 DNA: TGTGCCAGCTCACCACAGGGGAACACTGAAGCTTTCTTT

CDR3 length: 14
D gene: -
J gene: TRBJ1-6
V gene: TRBV28
clone size: -
CDR3 protein: CASSLGGNNSPLHF
CDR3 DNA: TGTGCCAGCAGTTTAGGTGGCAATAATTCACCCCTCCACTTT

CDR3 length: 13
D gene: TRBD1
J gene: TRBJ1-1
V gene: TRBV6-1
clone size: -
CDR3 protein: CASSGTGGGEAFF
CDR3 DNA: TGTGCCAGCAGCGGGACAGGGGGCGGTGAAGCTTTCTTT

CDR3 length: 14
D gene: -
J gene: TRBJ1-5
V gene: TRBV27
clone size: -
CDR3 protein: CASSLNMVNQPQHF
CDR3 DNA: TGTGCCAGCAGTTTGAATATGGTAAATCAGCCCCAGCATTTT

CDR3 length: 15
D gene: -
J gene: TRBJ1-4
V gene: TRBV2
clone size: -
CDR3 protein: CASNSAGVVNEKLFF
CDR3 DNA: TGTGCCAGCAATAGTGCAGGGGTCGTTAATGAAAAACTGTTTTTT

CDR3 length: 19
D gene: TRBD2
J gene: TRBJ2-1
V gene: TRBV28
clone size: -
CDR3 protein: CASSPIQLRLAGGFNEQFF
CDR3 DNA: TGTGCCAGCAGCCCAATACAACTCCGACTAGCGGGGGGCTTTAATGAGCAGTTCTTC

CDR3 length: 13
D gene: TRBD1
J gene: TRBJ2-7
V gene: TRBV5-3
clone size: -
CDR3 protein: CASQQGGSYEQYF
CDR3 DNA: TGCGCCAGTCAACAGGGGGGCTCCTACGAGCAGTACTTC

CDR3 length: 12
D gene: TRBD1
J gene: TRBJ2-3
V gene: TRBV2
clone size: -
CDR3 protein: CASSIQGDTQYF
CDR3 DNA: TGTGCCAGCAGTATACAGGGGGATACGCAGTATTTT

CDR3 length: 13
D gene: TRBD2
J gene: TRBJ2-5
V gene: TRBV5-5
clone size: -
CDR3 protein: CASSLAGGETQYF
CDR3 DNA: TGTGCCAGCAGCTTGGCGGGGGGAGAGACCCAGTACTTC

CDR3 length: 15
D gene: TRBD2
J gene: TRBJ2-2
V gene: TRBV5-1
clone size: -
CDR3 protein: CASSLDGTSTGELFF
CDR3 DNA: TGCGCCAGCAGCTTGGACGGGACTAGCACCGGGGAGCTGTTTTTT

CDR3 length: 15
D gene: -
J gene: TRBJ1-2
V gene: TRBV15
clone size: -
CDR3 protein: CATSRDRQVLSGYTF
CDR3 DNA: TGTGCCACCAGCAGAGATCGACAGGTCCTTAGCGGCTACACCTTC

CDR3 length: 16
D gene: TRBD2
J gene: TRBJ2-5
V gene: TRBV6-6
clone size: -
CDR3 protein: CASRSTSGAYQETQYF
CDR3 DNA: TGTGCCAGCAGGTCGACTAGCGGGGCGTACCAAGAGACCCAGTACTTC

CDR3 length: 15
D gene: TRBD2
J gene: TRBJ2-5
V gene: TRBV5-1
clone size: -
CDR3 protein: CASRKGTSGEETQYF
CDR3 DNA: TGCGCCAGCAGGAAAGGGACTAGCGGTGAAGAGACCCAGTACTTC

CDR3 length: 14
D gene: TRBD1
J gene: TRBJ1-2
V gene: TRBV6-6
clone size: -
CDR3 protein: CASRLGQNNYGYTF
CDR3 DNA: TGTGCCAGCAGGTTGGGACAGAACAACTATGGCTACACCTTC

CDR3 length: 17
D gene: TRBD2
J gene: TRBJ2-3
V gene: TRBV29-1
clone size: -
CDR3 protein: CSVEGASGGALTDTQYF
CDR3 DNA: TGCAGCGTTGAGGGAGCTAGCGGGGGGGCCCTCACAGATACGCAGTATTTT

CDR3 length: 17
D gene: -
J gene: TRBJ1-3
V gene: TRBV7-6
clone size: once
CDR3 protein: CASSSELRPSSGNTIYF
CDR3 DNA: TGTGCCAGCAGCTCCGAGCTCAGACCGTCATCTGGAAACACCATATATTTT

CDR3 length: 11
D gene: -
J gene: TRBJ1-2
V gene: TRBV20-1
clone size: few
CDR3 protein: CSATPNYGYTF
CDR3 DNA: TGCAGTGCCACACCCAACTATGGCTACACCTTC

CDR3 length: 16
D gene: -
J gene: TRBJ1-5
V gene: TRBV4-3
clone size: -
CDR3 protein: CASSQDPAGDLQPQHF
CDR3 DNA: TGCGCCAGCAGCCAAGATCCAGCAGGGGACCTTCAGCCCCAGCATTTT

CDR3 length: 17
D gene: TRBD1
J gene: TRBJ2-6
V gene: TRBV2
clone size: -
CDR3 protein: CASSVPGQGAGANVLTF
CDR3 DNA: TGTGCCAGCAGTGTCCCGGGACAGGGGGCTGGGGCCAACGTCCTGACTTTC

CDR3 length: 15
D gene: TRBD2
J gene: TRBJ2-5
V gene: TRBV11-1
clone size: once
CDR3 protein: CASSPRTSGWETQYF
CDR3 DNA: TGTGCCAGCAGCCCCAGGACTAGCGGGTGGGAGACCCAGTACTTC

CDR3 length: 15
D gene: TRBD1
J gene: TRBJ1-5
V gene: TRBV19
clone size: few
CDR3 protein: CASSRQGGDNQPQHF
CDR3 DNA: TGTGCCAGTAGTCGGCAGGGGGGAGACAATCAGCCCCAGCATTTT

CDR3 length: 14
D gene: TRBD2
J gene: TRBJ2-5
V gene: TRBV7-9
clone size: -
CDR3 protein: CASSFSGGKETQYF
CDR3 DNA: TGTGCCAGCAGCTTTAGCGGGGGGAAAGAGACCCAGTACTTC

CDR3 length: 14
D gene: -
J gene: TRBJ2-7
V gene: TRBV2
clone size: -
CDR3 protein: CASSAVPDRREQYF
CDR3 DNA: TGTGCCAGCAGCGCAGTCCCCGACAGGCGCGAGCAGTACTTC

CDR3 length: 14
D gene: TRBD1
J gene: TRBJ2-2
V gene: TRBV28
clone size: -
CDR3 protein: CATGGTGDTGELFF
CDR3 DNA: TGTGCCACCGGCGGGACAGGGGACACCGGGGAGCTGTTTTTT

CDR3 length: 13
D gene: -
J gene: TRBJ1-2
V gene: TRBV19
clone size: -
CDR3 protein: CASSPVESTGYTF
CDR3 DNA: TGTGCCAGTAGCCCGGTGGAGTCGACTGGCTACACCTTC

CDR3 length: 15
D gene: TRBD2
J gene: TRBJ2-4
V gene: TRBV4-1
clone size: -
CDR3 protein: CASSQDSSGRNIQYF
CDR3 DNA: TGCGCCAGCAGCCAAGATTCTAGCGGGAGAAACATTCAGTACTTC

CDR3 length: 14
D gene: TRBD1
J gene: TRBJ1-3
V gene: TRBV11-2
clone size: -
CDR3 protein: CASSRDRQRNTIYF
CDR3 DNA: TGTGCCAGCAGTCGGGACAGGCAGAGAAACACCATATATTTT